The 28 T cell receptor beta chains presented below share a single source sample, sequenced in a study of T cells after yellow fever vaccination. TCRdb ran MiXCR on the 5' RACE reads and lists one entry per CDR3 protein. The sample has some 220,000 distinct CDR3 sequences, about 3% seen once. Specimen: CD4+ T cells sorted from PBMCs, collected 10 days after the yellow fever booster vaccination. Receptors originate from a man between 18 and 35 years old who received the YFV17D yellow fever vaccine.

The sample holds many counts of this clonotype. The chain couples TRBV5-1 to TRBJ2-2; possibly TRBD2 for D (5 bases). The germline V gene encodes CDR1 SGHRS and CDR2 YFSETQ. V dropped 0 bases and J dropped 4 bases, with 16 bases sitting between them. The CDR3 is made up of 17 amino acids. In DNA, the CDR3 is TGCGCCAGCAGCTTGGTCCTGGACGGGCGGGCCACCGGGGAGCTGTTTTTT. Its translation: CASSLVLDGRATGELFF. The variable domain in full, with the rest retrieved from reference TRBV5-1 and TRBJ2-2, is KAGVTQTPRYLIKTRGQQVTLSCSPISGHRSVSWYQQTPGQGLQFLFEYFSETQRNKGNFPGRFSGRQFSNSRSEMNVSTLELGDSALYLCASSLVLDGRATGELFFGEGSRLTVL.

This clonotype was recorded at least ten times. The rearrangement uses TRBV5-1 and TRBJ1-3; no clear D gene. V lost 0 bases and J 2 bases, leaving 9 bases between the germline ends. CDR1 SGHRS and CDR2 YFSETQ come from the germline V gene. This CDR3 is 15 amino acids long. CDR3 coding DNA: TGCGCCAGCAGCTTGGATGGATCTACTGGAAACACCATATATTTT. It encodes CASSLDGSTGNTIYF. The full variable domain, its missing parts supplied by reference TRBV5-1 and TRBJ1-3, is KAGVTQTPRYLIKTRGQQVTLSCSPISGHRSVSWYQQTPGQGLQFLFEYFSETQRNKGNFPGRFSGRQFSNSRSEMNVSTLELGDSALYLCASSLDGSTGNTIYFGEGSWLTVV.

The J gene is TRBJ1-2, the V gene TRBV18; D unclear. CDR3 length: 12 amino acids. V lost 0 bases, J lost 6 bases, and 5 bases lay in between. From germline, CDR1 is KGHSH and CDR2 LQKENI. This CDR3 reads CASSPPSDGYTF. The DNA for the CDR3 is TGTGCCAGCTCACCACCGAGTGATGGCTACACCTTC.

This clonotype was detected many times. The chain is built from TRBV27 and TRBJ1-4; 7 nucleotides agree with TRBD1. Trimming cost V 6 bases and J 5 bases; bases outside gene matches: 6. The germline V gene has CDR1 MNHEY and CDR2 SMNVEV (reference sequence). The CDR3 runs 14 residues. CDR3 DNA: TGTGCCAGCAGACTACAGGGGACGAATGAAAAACTGTTTTTT. Protein product: CASRLQGTNEKLFF. The full variable domain, rest sourced from reference TRBV27 and TRBJ1-4, is EAQVTQNPRYLITVTGKKLTVTCSQNMNHEYMSWYRQDPGLGLRQIYYSMNVEVTDKGDVPEGYKVSRKEKRNFPLILESPSPNQTSLYFCASRLQGTNEKLFFGSGTQLSVL.

In this sample, this clonotype turned up many times. This chain connects TRBV28 to TRBJ2-3, with D perhaps matching TRBD1 or TRBD2 (6 bases each). V was clipped by 0 bases and J by 4 bases, with 14 bases between them. From germline, CDR1 is MDHEN and CDR2 SYDVKM. The CDR3 runs 16 residues. The DNA of the CDR3 is TGTGCCAGCAGTTTATGGAGGGGGTCGGGGGCAGATACGCAGTATTTT. It translates to CASSLWRGSGADTQYF.

This clonotype was observed at least ten times. The chain is built from TRBV5-1 and TRBJ1-5; D not certain. CDR3 length: 15 amino acids. Trimming cost V 1 base and J 3 bases, with 11 bases left between them. CDR1 and CDR2 from the germline V gene are SGHRS and YFSETQ. DNA of the CDR3: TGCGCCAGCAGCTTGAGCGGCAGCCTCAATCAGCCCCAGCATTTT. Protein: CASSLSGSLNQPQHF.

The table lists this clonotype with a few counts. V gene TRBV6-8 combines with J gene TRBJ1-1; weak D call: TRBD1 (5 bases). The CDR3 spans 15 residues. The germline V gene has CDR1 MNHGY and CDR2 SAAAGT. V lost 2 bases to trimming and J lost 4 bases, with 14 bases between them. The CDR3 loop is CASSYQGEGGTEAFF. The CDR3, as DNA: TGTGCCAGCAGTTACCAGGGCGAAGGCGGCACTGAAGCTTTCTTT.

Many counts were recorded for this clonotype. The chain has TRBV11-2 and TRBJ1-1; unclear D gene. The CDR3 is made up of 17 amino acids. V was trimmed by 4 bases and J by 2 bases, leaving 20 bases between them. CDR1 SGHAT and CDR2 FQNNGV come from the germline V gene. CDR3 amino acids: CASSSPRPARINTEAFF. CDR3 in DNA: TGTGCCAGCAGCTCGCCGAGGCCGGCACGGATAAACACTGAAGCTTTCTTT.

This clonotype has only a few counts. The gene calls are TRBV9 and TRBJ2-3; maybe TRBD1 (6 bases). V shed 1 base and J shed 3 bases, with 12 bases lying between them. The germline V gene encodes CDR1 SGDLS and CDR2 YYNGEE. There are 15 residues in the CDR3. The DNA for the CDR3 is TGTGCCAGCAGCGTACAGGGGTTCACGACAGATACGCAGTATTTT. Its translation: CASSVQGFTTDTQYF.

Many counts were recorded for this clonotype. This chain links TRBV5-1 with TRBJ2-7; TRBD1 agrees at 8 bases. CDR1 SGHRS and CDR2 YFSETQ come from the germline V gene. The CDR3 contains 13 residues. With V trimmed by 0 bases and J by 5 bases, 1 base remained unmatched. The CDR3 is CASSLETGDEQYV. CDR3 bases: TGCGCCAGCAGCTTGGAGACAGGGGACGAGCAGTACGTC.

The chain carries TRBV3-1 and TRBJ1-2; D perhaps matches TRBD1 (5 bases). Trimming pared 5 bases from V and 7 bases from J, leaving 20 bases between. In germline, CDR1 is LGHDT, CDR2 YNNKEL (reference sequence). This CDR3 is 15 amino acids long. CDR3 DNA sequence: TGTGCCAGCAGCTACAGGACCTTGCGGGGGGTTGGCTACACCTTC. Translating gives CASSYRTLRGVGYTF.

In this sample, this clonotype turned up many times. The chain recombines TRBV27 with TRBJ2-7; TRBD1 agrees at 8 bases. The CDR3 is made up of 13 amino acids. With 5 bases clipped from V and 6 bases from J, the junction kept 6 bases outside the gene matches. Germline V gene sequence: CDR1 MNHEY, CDR2 SMNVEV (reference sequence). CDR3 DNA sequence: TGTGCCAGCAGTCTCACAGGGGGTAGCGAGCAGTACGTC. It codes for CASSLTGGSEQYV.

This clonotype was observed at least ten times. The chain employs TRBV5-4 and TRBJ2-5, with 8 bases aligning to TRBD1. Unmatched junction bases numbered 1, after V lost 0 bases and J lost 0 bases. The CDR3 is made up of 15 amino acids. Germline V lookup: CDR1 SGHNT, CDR2 YYREEE (reference sequence). CDR3 in amino acids: CASSLGTGNQETQYF. The CDR3 nucleotides are TGTGCCAGCAGCTTGGGGACAGGGAACCAAGAGACCCAGTACTTC.

This clonotype was found many times. CDR3 loop: CASSQEFRVATQYF. The CDR3 DNA reads as TGTGCCAGCAGCCAGGAGTTCCGGGTGGCTACGCAGTATTTT. The chain links TRBV3-1 to TRBJ2-3; D unresolved. CDR1 is LGHDT, CDR2 YNNKEL, per germline (reference sequence). Trimming took off 3 bases at V and 8 bases at J, with 15 bases between the two ends. The CDR3 covers 14 residues.

This clonotype occurred many times. CDR3 DNA sequence: TGCGCCAGCAGCCCGACAGGGGGAAGCCCTGAAGCTTTCTTT. The encoded protein is CASSPTGGSPEAFF. The chain couples TRBV4-3 to TRBJ1-1, with 9 positions matching TRBD1. CDR1 and CDR2 from the germline V gene are LGHNA and YSLEER. The trim removed 4 bases at V and 6 bases at J, leaving 6 bases unmatched. This CDR3 is 14 amino acids long.

Ten or more counts support this clonotype. V and J are TRBV24-1 and TRBJ2-3; D not resolved. CDR1 is KGHDR, CDR2 SFDVKD, per germline. The CDR3 has 13 amino acids. Trimming left V 3 bases short and J 5 bases short, with 8 bases between. The CDR3 sequence: CATSDPGVDTQYF. The CDR3 DNA sequence: TGTGCCACCAGTGATCCGGGTGTAGATACGCAGTATTTT.

This clonotype was observed a handful of times. The chain couples TRBV20-1 to TRBJ2-7; 9 bases are a match to TRBD1. V lost 2 bases to trimming and J lost 3 bases; unmatched junction nucleotides: 11. The CDR3 spans 16 residues. The germline gives CDR1 DFQATT, CDR2 SNEGSKA (reference sequence). The chain's CDR3 is CSARQNDGTGNYEQYF. CDR3 nucleotides: TGCAGTGCTAGACAAAACGACGGGACAGGGAACTACGAGCAGTACTTC.

This clonotype occurred many times. The chain has TRBV9 and TRBJ2-2; the D call may be TRBD1 or TRBD2 (6 bases each). This CDR3 comprises 16 residues. The germline CDR1 and CDR2 sequences are SGDLS and YYNGEE. The ends were cut back, 4 bases at V and 1 base at J, with 14 bases in the middle. CDR3 DNA: TGTGCCAGCAGCTTTAGACTAGGGGGGAACACCGGGGAGCTGTTTTTT. Translation gives CASSFRLGGNTGELFF.

This clonotype occurred a few times. The rearrangement links TRBV5-6 to TRBJ1-6, with a tentative D call TRBD1 (5 bases). The CDR3 loop spans 14 amino acids. Germline CDR1 reads SGHDT; CDR2 reads YYEEEE. The V gene lost 4 bases and the J gene lost 9 bases, with 14 bases spanning the gap. CDR3 in DNA: TGTGCCAGCAGCCCACAGACAGTGAGTTCACCCCTCCACTTT. Translating gives CASSPQTVSSPLHF.

The chain joins TRBV5-5 to TRBJ2-3; D is perhaps TRBD1 (7 bases). The CDR3 spans 11 residues. The germline CDR1 and CDR2 sequences are SGHKS and YYEKEE (reference sequence). V dropped 4 bases and J dropped 10 bases, with 10 bases sitting between them. The CDR3 is CASSQGGSQYF. In DNA form, the CDR3 reads TGTGCCAGCAGCCAGGGGGGTTCGCAGTATTTT.

This clonotype was picked up a small number of times. V and J are TRBV27 and TRBJ2-1; TRBD2 matches 8 bases. Unmatched junction bases numbered 14, after V lost 10 bases and J lost 15 bases. This CDR3 spans 12 amino acids. Germline V lookup: CDR1 MNHEY, CDR2 SMNVEV (reference sequence). The CDR3 nucleotides are TGTGCCACCGGGACTAGAGGGGGGGGTCGGTTCTTC. It specifies CATGTRGGGRFF.

The genes are TRBV6-2 or TRBV6-3 and TRBJ2-5; either TRBD1 or TRBD2 may fit D (6 bases each). Germline CDR1 is MNHEY and CDR2 is SVGEGT. This CDR3 has 17 residues. Between the trimmed V and J ends, which lost 4 bases and 7 bases, there was a span of 25 bases. The CDR3 spells CASSSTKGGTPPWTQYF. Here the CDR3 DNA reads TGTGCCAGCAGTTCCACCAAAGGCGGGACACCGCCATGGACCCAGTACTTC.

The chain uses TRBV7-2 and TRBJ2-5, with 9 bases aligning to TRBD1. With 1 base clipped from V and 3 bases from J, the junction kept 9 bases outside the gene matches. Germline V gene sequence: CDR1 SGHTA, CDR2 FQGNSA. The CDR3 contains 17 residues. CDR3 in amino acids: CASSLGPKRTGEETQYF. The CDR3 nucleotides are TGTGCCAGCAGCTTAGGTCCAAAGCGGACAGGGGAAGAGACCCAGTACTTC.

This clonotype was seen more than once but under ten times. CDR3 residues: CASSLASRGLNYGYTF. Written as DNA, the CDR3 is TGTGCCAGCAGCTTAGCCAGCCGTGGCCTTAACTATGGCTACACCTTC. The chain is built from TRBV7-2 and TRBJ1-2; unclear D gene. The CDR3 is 16 residues long. Germline V gives CDR1 SGHTA, CDR2 FQGNSA. V was shortened by 0 bases and J by 1 base, with 12 bases between the two germline ends. Looking up the rest from reference TRBV7-2 and TRBJ1-2 gives the full variable domain: GAGVSQSPSNKVTEKGKDVELRCDPISGHTALYWYRQSLGQGLEFLIYFQGNSAPDKSGLPSDRFSAERTGGSVSTLTIQRTQQEDSAVYLCASSLASRGLNYGYTFGSGTRLTVV.

This clonotype was seen only a few times. The chain joins TRBV5-1 to TRBJ2-3; D might be TRBD1 or TRBD2, each matching 5 bases. Germline assignment: CDR1 SGHRS and CDR2 YFSETQ. V lost 5 bases and J lost 0, with 7 bases in between. This CDR3 has 13 residues. This chain's CDR3 is CASRRDSTDTQYF. The DNA for the CDR3 is TGCGCCAGCAGGAGGGACAGCACAGATACGCAGTATTTT.

This clonotype was observed a handful of times. This chain joins TRBV5-1 and TRBJ1-3, with unresolved D. Trimming took 0 bases from V and 0 from J, leaving 13 bases between them. Germline V gene sequence: CDR1 SGHRS, CDR2 YFSETQ. CDR3 length: 17 residues. This CDR3 is CASSLGASGVSGNTIYF. CDR3 coding DNA: TGCGCCAGCAGCTTGGGGGCGTCGGGAGTCTCTGGAAACACCATATATTTT. Variable domain in full (rest from reference TRBV5-1 and TRBJ1-3): KAGVTQTPRYLIKTRGQQVTLSCSPISGHRSVSWYQQTPGQGLQFLFEYFSETQRNKGNFPGRFSGRQFSNSRSEMNVSTLELGDSALYLCASSLGASGVSGNTIYFGEGSWLTVV.

The chain employs TRBV5-1 and TRBJ2-5; D is perhaps TRBD1 (6 bases). Germline V CDR1 and CDR2: SGHRS, YFSETQ. The CDR3 length is 14 residues. The V gene lost 7 bases and the J gene lost 5 bases, with 18 bases spanning the gap. The CDR3 sequence: CASQLLTGSETQYF. CDR3 sequence (DNA): TGCGCCAGCCAATTACTTACAGGGTCCGAGACCCAGTACTTC.

This clonotype has just a few counts. The chain links TRBV7-2 to TRBJ2-2; D is tentatively TRBD1 or TRBD2 (5 bases each). Trimming cost V 4 bases and J 0 bases, with 9 bases left between them. The CDR3 totals 15 residues. The V gene's germline CDR1 is SGHTA and CDR2 FQGNSA. CDR3 amino acids: CASSWDGANTGELFF. The CDR3 DNA is TGTGCCAGCAGCTGGGACGGAGCGAACACCGGGGAGCTGTTTTTT. Full variable domain (missing parts from reference TRBV7-2 and TRBJ2-2): GAGVSQSPSNKVTEKGKDVELRCDPISGHTALYWYRQSLGQGLEFLIYFQGNSAPDKSGLPSDRFSAERTGGSVSTLTIQRTQQEDSAVYLCASSWDGANTGELFFGEGSRLTVL.